What follows is one T cell receptor (beta chain) and its context. The sample belongs to a study of blood T cell repertoires in COVID-19. Overall study: COVID-19 samples collected from the United States, Italy and Spain covered acute and convalescent phases. PBMCs, B-cell-depleted T cells, or T cells provided the cDNA or gDNA that made up the material.

Original handling: It was from reference gene primer amplification that nucleated cell counts were estimated. Data came from immunoSEQ multiplex PCR; TCRdb stores just in-frame clones and leaves some out. V and J calls and clone size are given by that table; D and trimming were obtained from the DNA. The sample records about 64,000 clones, 70% to 90% being singletons. The germline gives CDR1 MRHNA, CDR2 SNTAGT. V gave up 4 bases and J gave up 7 bases; unmatched junction bases: 9. The CDR3 is made up of 15 amino acids. The clonotype comes from a man aged 50-59 years with active COVID-19. The chain couples TRBV6-4 to TRBJ2-1, with 8 bases lining up with TRBD1. The sample was peripheral blood. DNA for the CDR3: TGTGCCAGCAGTGTCCGGGGGACAGGTCTAAATGAGCAGTTCTTC. Amino acids: CASSVRGTGLNEQFF.